The source of this TCR beta chain is a study of control samples from healthy donors and cancer patients. The length of the CDR3 is 15 residues. The junction had 6 bases not matched to a gene; V was cut back by 5 bases and J by 1 base. Germline V gene sequence: CDR1 MDHEN, CDR2 SYDVKM. Produced via immunoSEQ multiplex PCR; TCRdb's table is partial and in-frame only. Of roughly 86,000 clones in the sample, over 85% were seen once. The chain recombines TRBV28 with TRBJ2-7, with 9 bases identical to TRBD2. Sequencing was done on a sample of blood. This TCR was sampled from a woman in her thirties in good health. The CDR3: CASSISAGGSYEQYF. The CDR3 bases are TGTGCCAGCAGTATCTCAGCGGGGGGATCCTACGAGCAGTACTTC.